These 9 T cell receptor beta chains were all obtained from the same sample, sequenced in a study of T cell responses to AZD1222 COVID-19 vaccine. The protocol was immunoSEQ multiplex PCR, while the TCRdb copy is restricted to in-frame clones and leaves out a portion. The sample has approximately 110,000 clones; over 75% are singletons. This material consisted of peripheral blood, taken on day 0 of AZD1222 vaccination. Source of these receptors: an adult in good health.

The chain uses TRBV5-4 and TRBJ2-5; D ambiguous. The CDR3 totals 15 residues. CDR1 and CDR2 from the germline V gene are SGHNT and YYREEE (reference sequence). The ends were cut back, 1 base at V and 5 bases at J, with 15 bases in the middle. The CDR3 DNA is TGTGCCAGCAGCTTGAGGGCAGGTACTCGGGAGACCCAGTACTTC. Its protein is CASSLRAGTRETQYF.

J is TRBJ1-5 and V is TRBV20-1; the D is unclear. This CDR3 comprises 11 residues. Looked up from germline, CDR1 is DFQATT and CDR2 is SNEGSKA (reference sequence). Trimming stripped 5 bases from V and 9 bases from J, with 11 bases between. CDR3 amino acids: CSAPLGLPQHF. The CDR3 DNA follows: TGCAGTGCTCCACTCGGGCTGCCCCAGCATTTT.

V and J are TRBV7-9 and TRBJ2-3; D possibly uses TRBD1 or TRBD2 (6 bases each). V was shortened by 5 bases and J by 4 bases, with 16 bases between the two germline ends. Germline values: CDR1 SEHNR, CDR2 FQNEAQ (reference sequence). The CDR3 is 15 amino acids. The CDR3 here is CASSLGGPRADTQYF. The CDR3 DNA is TGTGCCAGCAGCCTCGGGGGCCCCCGGGCAGATACGCAGTATTTT.

The chain couples TRBV2 to TRBJ2-7, with D hard to call. The germline CDR1 and CDR2 sequences are SNHLY and FYNNEI. The CDR3 is 14 amino acids. The germline V and J ends were trimmed by 7 bases and 3 bases, with 16 bases remaining between them. CDR3 region: CASKSGRPDYEQYF. The DNA for the CDR3 is TGTGCCAGCAAATCCGGGCGACCGGACTACGAGCAGTACTTC.

The chain is built from TRBV5-4 and TRBJ2-7, with D possibly TRBD2 on 6 matching bases. CDR1 and CDR2 from the germline V gene are SGHNT and YYREEE (reference sequence). Deletions cut 7 bases from V and 4 bases from J, with 18 bases between. CDR3 length: 14 residues. DNA for the CDR3: TGTGCCAGCCGCCCGCGGGGTGTAGAGTACGAGCAGTACTTC. This sequence encodes CASRPRGVEYEQYF.

This chain links TRBV5-6 with TRBJ1-6; D unclear. The CDR3 has 13 amino acids. CDR1 SGHDT and CDR2 YYEEEE come from the germline V gene. V gave up 1 base and J gave up 7 bases, with 6 bases separating them. The CDR3 sequence is CASSLWENSPLHF. In DNA, the CDR3 is TGTGCCAGCAGCTTGTGGGAGAATTCACCCCTCCACTTT.

This chain connects TRBV18 to TRBJ1-3, with a tentative D call TRBD1 (6 bases). This CDR3 comprises 14 residues. V was trimmed by 4 bases and J by 4 bases, leaving 11 bases between them. Germline loops: CDR1 KGHSH, CDR2 LQKENI. DNA of the CDR3: TGTGCCAGCTCACAGGGGGTGAACGGAAACACCATATATTTT. Amino acid sequence: CASSQGVNGNTIYF.

The chain couples TRBV7-3 to TRBJ2-7; the match to TRBD1 covers 7 bases. Germline CDR1 reads SGHTA; CDR2 reads FQGTGA. The V and J ends lost 8 bases and 0 bases, in that order; junction bases with no gene match: 1. This CDR3 is 12 amino acids long. CDR3 amino acids: CASAGGSYEQYF. CDR3 bases: TGTGCCAGCGCAGGGGGCTCCTACGAGCAGTACTTC.

The V call is TRBV7-2, the J call TRBJ1-2; 7 positions agree with TRBD1. Germline V CDR1 and CDR2: SGHTA, FQGNSA. V was clipped by 6 bases and J by 6 bases; unmatched bases: 7. The CDR3 is made up of 13 amino acids. This chain's CDR3 is CASSRGQVNGYTF. The CDR3 DNA reads as TGTGCCAGCAGTCGAGGACAGGTTAATGGCTACACCTTC.